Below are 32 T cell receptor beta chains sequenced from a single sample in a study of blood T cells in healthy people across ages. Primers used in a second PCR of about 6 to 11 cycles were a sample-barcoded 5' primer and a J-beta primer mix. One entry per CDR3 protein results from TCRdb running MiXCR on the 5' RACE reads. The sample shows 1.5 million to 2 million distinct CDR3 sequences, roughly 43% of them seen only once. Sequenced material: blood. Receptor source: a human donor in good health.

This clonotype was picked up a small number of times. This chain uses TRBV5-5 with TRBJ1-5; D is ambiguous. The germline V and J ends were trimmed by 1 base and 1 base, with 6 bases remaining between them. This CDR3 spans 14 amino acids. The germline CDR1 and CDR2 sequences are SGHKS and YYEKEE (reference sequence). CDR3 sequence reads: CASSLYRSNQPQHF. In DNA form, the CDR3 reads TGTGCCAGCAGCTTGTACCGAAGCAATCAGCCCCAGCATTTT.

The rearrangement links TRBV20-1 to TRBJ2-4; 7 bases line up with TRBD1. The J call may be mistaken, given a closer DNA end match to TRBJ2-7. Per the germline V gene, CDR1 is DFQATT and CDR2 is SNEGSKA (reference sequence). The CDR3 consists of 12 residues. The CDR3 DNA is TGCAGTGCCGCACAGGGGTACGACGAGCAGTACTTC. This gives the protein CSAAQGYDEQYF.

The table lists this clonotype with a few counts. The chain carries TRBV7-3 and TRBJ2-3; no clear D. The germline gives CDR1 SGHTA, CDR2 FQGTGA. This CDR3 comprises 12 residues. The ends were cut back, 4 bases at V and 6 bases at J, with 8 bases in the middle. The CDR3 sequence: CASSSKRDTQYF. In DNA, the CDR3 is TGTGCCAGCAGCTCAAAAAGGGATACGCAGTATTTT.

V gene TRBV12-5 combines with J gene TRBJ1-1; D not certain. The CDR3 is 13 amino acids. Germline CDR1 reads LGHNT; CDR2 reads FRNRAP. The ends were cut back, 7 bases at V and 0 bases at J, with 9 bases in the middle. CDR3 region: CASVNPMNTEAFF. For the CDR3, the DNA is TGTGCTAGTGTTAATCCGATGAACACTGAAGCTTTCTTT.

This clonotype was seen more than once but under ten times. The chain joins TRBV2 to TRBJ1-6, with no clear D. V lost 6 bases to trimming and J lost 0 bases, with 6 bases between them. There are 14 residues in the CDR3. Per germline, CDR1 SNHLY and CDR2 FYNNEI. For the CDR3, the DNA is TGTGCCAGCAGCGCGGACTCCTATAATTCACCCCTCCACTTT. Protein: CASSADSYNSPLHF.

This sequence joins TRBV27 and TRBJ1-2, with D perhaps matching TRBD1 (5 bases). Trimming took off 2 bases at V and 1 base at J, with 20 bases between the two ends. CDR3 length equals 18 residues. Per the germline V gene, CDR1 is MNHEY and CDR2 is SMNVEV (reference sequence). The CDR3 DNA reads TGTGCCAGCAGTTTAGGGAAAGACAGAAAACCAGATAACTATGGCTACACCTTC. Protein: CASSLGKDRKPDNYGYTF.

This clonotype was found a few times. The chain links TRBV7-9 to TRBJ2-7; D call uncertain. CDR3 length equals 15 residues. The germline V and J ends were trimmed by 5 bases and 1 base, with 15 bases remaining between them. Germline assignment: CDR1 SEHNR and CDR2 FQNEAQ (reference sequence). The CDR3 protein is CASSPPSETSYEQYF. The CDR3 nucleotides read TGTGCCAGCAGCCCCCCTTCTGAGACTTCCTACGAGCAGTACTTC.

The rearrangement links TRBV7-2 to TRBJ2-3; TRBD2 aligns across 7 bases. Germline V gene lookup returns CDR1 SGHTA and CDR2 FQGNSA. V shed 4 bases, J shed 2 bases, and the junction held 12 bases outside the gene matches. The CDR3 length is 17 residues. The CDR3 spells CASSSYGGVSHTDTQYF. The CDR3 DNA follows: TGTGCCAGCAGCTCTTATGGGGGGGTATCGCACACAGATACGCAGTATTTT.

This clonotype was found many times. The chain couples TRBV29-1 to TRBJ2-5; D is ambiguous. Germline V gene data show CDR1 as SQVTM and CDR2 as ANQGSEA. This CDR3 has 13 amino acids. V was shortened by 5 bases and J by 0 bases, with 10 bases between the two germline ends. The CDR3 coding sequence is TGCAGCGTTTCTCAGAGTTACCAAGAGACCCAGTACTTC. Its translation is CSVSQSYQETQYF.

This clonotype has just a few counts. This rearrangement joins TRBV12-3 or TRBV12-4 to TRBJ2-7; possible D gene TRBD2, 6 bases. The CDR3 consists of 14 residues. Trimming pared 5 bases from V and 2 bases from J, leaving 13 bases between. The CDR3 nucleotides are TGTGCCAGCAGTCCCCCCCGGGGGACCTACGAGCAGTACTTC. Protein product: CASSPPRGTYEQYF.

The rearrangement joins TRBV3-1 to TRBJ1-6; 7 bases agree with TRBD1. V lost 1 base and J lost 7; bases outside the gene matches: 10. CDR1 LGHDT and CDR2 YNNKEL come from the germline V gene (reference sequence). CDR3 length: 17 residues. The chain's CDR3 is CASSQAGGQRVNSPLHF. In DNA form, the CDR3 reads TGTGCCAGCAGCCAAGCTGGGGGACAGAGGGTGAATTCACCCCTCCACTTT.

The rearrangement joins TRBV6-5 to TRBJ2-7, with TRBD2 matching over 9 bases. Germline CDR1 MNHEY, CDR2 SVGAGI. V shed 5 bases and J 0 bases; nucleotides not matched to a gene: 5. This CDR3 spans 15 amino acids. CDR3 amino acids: CASSQSGGNSYEQYF. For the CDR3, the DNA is TGTGCCAGCAGTCAGAGCGGGGGGAACTCCTACGAGCAGTACTTC.

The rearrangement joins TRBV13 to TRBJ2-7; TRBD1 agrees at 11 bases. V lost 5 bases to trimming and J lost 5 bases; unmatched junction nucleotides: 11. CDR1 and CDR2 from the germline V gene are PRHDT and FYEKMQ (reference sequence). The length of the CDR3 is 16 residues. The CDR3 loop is CASSPIGQGALHEQYF. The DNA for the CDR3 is TGTGCCAGCAGCCCGATCGGACAGGGGGCGCTTCACGAGCAGTACTTC.

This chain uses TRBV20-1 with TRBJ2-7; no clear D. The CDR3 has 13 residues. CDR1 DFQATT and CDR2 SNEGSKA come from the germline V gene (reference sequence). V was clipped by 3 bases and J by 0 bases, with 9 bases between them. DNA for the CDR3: TGCAGTGCTAGGCAGGCCTACTCCTACGAGCAGTACTTC. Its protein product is CSARQAYSYEQYF.

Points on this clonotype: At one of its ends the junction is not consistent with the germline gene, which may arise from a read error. The CDR3 coding sequence is TGCAGTGCTAGAGTCCATGCCCCGAACACTGAAGTTTTCTTT. This sequence encodes CSARVHAPNTEVFF. The rearrangement joins TRBV20-1 to TRBJ1-1; D is undetermined. The CDR3 spans 14 residues. Germline V CDR1 and CDR2: DFQATT, SNEGSKA (reference sequence).

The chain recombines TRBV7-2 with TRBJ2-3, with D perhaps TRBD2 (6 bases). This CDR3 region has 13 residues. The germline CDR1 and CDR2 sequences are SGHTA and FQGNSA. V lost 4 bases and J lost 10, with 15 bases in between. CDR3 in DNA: TGTGCCAGCAGCTACCCCGGAGGGCAGGCGCAGTATTTT. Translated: CASSYPGGQAQYF.

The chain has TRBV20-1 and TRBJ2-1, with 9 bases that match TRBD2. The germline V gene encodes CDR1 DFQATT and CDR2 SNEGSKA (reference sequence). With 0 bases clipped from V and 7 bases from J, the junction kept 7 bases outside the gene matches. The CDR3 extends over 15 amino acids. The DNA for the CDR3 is TGCAGTGCTAGAGATTTGGCGGGGGGGACGAATGAGCAGTTCTTC. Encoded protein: CSARDLAGGTNEQFF.

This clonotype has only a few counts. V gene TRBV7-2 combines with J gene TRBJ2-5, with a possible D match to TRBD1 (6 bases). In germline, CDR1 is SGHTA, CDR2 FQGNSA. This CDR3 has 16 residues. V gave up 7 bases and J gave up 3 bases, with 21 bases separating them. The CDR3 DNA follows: TGTGCCAGCACGCTCAGGGGCGGACTTGAAAAAGAGACCCAGTACTTC. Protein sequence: CASTLRGGLEKETQYF.

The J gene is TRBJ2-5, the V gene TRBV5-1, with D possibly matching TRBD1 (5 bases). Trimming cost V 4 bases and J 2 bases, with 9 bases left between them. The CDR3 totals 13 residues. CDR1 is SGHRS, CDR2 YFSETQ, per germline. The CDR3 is CASSPQEQETQYF. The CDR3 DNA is TGCGCCAGCAGCCCACAGGAACAAGAGACCCAGTACTTC.

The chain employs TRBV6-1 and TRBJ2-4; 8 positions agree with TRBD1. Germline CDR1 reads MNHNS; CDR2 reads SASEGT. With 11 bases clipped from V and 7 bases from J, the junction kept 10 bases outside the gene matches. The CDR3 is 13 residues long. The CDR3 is CAGQAWTGNIQYF. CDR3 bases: TGTGCCGGCCAGGCCTGGACAGGGAACATTCAGTACTTC.

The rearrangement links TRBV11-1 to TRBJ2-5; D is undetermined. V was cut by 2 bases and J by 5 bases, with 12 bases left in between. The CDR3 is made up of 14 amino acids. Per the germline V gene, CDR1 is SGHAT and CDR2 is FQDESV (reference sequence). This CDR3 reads CASSLKVFSETQYF. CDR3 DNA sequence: TGTGCCAGCAGCTTAAAAGTCTTCTCCGAGACCCAGTACTTC.

CDR3 in amino acids: CASSLGTGEWGDTQYF. As DNA, the CDR3 is TGTGCCAGCAGCTTAGGGACAGGGGAGTGGGGAGATACGCAGTATTTT. The chain uses TRBV7-3 and TRBJ2-3; 10 bases agree with TRBD1. Germline V CDR1 and CDR2: SGHTA, FQGTGA. The CDR3 has 16 residues. The V gene end was trimmed by 2 bases and the J gene end by 5 bases; junction bases not matched to a gene: 7.

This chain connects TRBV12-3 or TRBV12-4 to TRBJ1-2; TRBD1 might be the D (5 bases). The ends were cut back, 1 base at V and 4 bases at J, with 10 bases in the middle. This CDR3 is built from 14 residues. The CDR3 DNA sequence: TGTGCCAGCAGTTTAGGGGGACTGGCCTATGGCTACACCTTC. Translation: CASSLGGLAYGYTF.

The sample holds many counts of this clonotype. The CDR3 protein is CASSTRTSTDTQYF. CDR3 in DNA: TGCGCCAGCAGCACCAGGACTAGCACAGATACGCAGTATTTT. The chain combines TRBV5-1 with TRBJ2-3; D possibly corresponds to TRBD2 (5 bases). The CDR3 has 14 residues. V was shortened by 4 bases and J by 0 bases, with 9 bases between the two germline ends. Germline values: CDR1 SGHRS, CDR2 YFSETQ.

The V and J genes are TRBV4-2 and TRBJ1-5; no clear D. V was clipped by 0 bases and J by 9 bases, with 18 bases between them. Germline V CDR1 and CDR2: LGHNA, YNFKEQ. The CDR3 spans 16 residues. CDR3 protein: CASSQEVGPDGLPQHF. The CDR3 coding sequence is TGTGCCAGCAGCCAAGAGGTAGGCCCAGATGGACTGCCCCAGCATTTT.

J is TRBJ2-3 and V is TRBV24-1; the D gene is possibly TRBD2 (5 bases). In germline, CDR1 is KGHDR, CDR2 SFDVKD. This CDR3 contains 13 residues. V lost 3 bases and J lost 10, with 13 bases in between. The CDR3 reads CATSDPGRAAQYF. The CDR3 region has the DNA TGTGCCACCAGTGATCCTGGACGAGCGGCGCAGTATTTT.

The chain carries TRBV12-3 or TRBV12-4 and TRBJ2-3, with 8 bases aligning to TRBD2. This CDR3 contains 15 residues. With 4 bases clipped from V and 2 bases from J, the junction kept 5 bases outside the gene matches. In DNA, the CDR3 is TGTGCCAGCAGTTCGGAGCGGGGGTACACAGATACGCAGTATTTT. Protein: CASSSERGYTDTQYF.

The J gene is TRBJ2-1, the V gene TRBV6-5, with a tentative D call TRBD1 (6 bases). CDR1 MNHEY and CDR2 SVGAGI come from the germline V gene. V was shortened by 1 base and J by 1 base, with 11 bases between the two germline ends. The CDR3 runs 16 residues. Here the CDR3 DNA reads TGTGCCAGCAGTTACTTGGGCACAGGGTCCTACAATGAGCAGTTCTTC. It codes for CASSYLGTGSYNEQFF.

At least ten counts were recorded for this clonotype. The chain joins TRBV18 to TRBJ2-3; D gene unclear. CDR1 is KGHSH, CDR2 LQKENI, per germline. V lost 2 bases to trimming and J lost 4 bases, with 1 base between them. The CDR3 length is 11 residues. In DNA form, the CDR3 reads TGTGCCAGCTCACCAGCAGATACGCAGTATTTT. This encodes CASSPADTQYF.

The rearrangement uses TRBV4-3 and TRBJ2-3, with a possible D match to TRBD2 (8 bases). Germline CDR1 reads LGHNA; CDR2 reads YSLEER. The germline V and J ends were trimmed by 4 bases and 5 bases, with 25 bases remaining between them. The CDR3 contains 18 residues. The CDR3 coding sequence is TGCGCCAGCAGCCTAACGGGAGGGGACAGTCGAGGTGGAGATACGCAGTATTTT. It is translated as CASSLTGGDSRGGDTQYF.

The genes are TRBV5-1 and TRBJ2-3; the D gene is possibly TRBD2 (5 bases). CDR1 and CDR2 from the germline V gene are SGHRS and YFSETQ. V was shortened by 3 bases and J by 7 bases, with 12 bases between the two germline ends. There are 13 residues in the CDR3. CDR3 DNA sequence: TGCGCCAGCAGCTCGGCGGGTCGAAATACGCAGTATTTT. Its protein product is CASSSAGRNTQYF.

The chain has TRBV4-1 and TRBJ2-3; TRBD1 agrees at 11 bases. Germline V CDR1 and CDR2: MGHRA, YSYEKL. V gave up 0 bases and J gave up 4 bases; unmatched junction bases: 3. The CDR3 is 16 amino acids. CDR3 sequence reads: CASSQEGQGVADTQYF. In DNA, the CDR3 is TGCGCCAGCAGCCAAGAGGGACAGGGGGTTGCAGATACGCAGTATTTT.